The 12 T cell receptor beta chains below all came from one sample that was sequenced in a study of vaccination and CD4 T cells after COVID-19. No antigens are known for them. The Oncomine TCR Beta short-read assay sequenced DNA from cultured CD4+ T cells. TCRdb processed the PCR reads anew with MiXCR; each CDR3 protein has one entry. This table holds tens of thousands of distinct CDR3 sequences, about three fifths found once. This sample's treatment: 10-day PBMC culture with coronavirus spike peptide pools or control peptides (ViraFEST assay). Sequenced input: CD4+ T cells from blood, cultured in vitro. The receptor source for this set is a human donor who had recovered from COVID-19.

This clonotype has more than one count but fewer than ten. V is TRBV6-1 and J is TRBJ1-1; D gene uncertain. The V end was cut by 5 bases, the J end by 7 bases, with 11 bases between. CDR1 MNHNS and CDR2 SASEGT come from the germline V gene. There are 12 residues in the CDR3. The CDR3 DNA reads TGTGCCAGCAGTCTCCTGCTGGGTGAAGCTTTCTTT. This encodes CASSLLLGEAFF.

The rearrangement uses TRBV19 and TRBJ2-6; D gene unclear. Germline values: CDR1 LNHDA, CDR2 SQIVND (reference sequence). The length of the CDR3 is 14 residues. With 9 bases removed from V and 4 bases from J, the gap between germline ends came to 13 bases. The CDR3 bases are TGTGCCAGCCTCCTCCCTGGCGGGGCCAACGTCCTGACTTTC. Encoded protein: CASLLPGGANVLTF.

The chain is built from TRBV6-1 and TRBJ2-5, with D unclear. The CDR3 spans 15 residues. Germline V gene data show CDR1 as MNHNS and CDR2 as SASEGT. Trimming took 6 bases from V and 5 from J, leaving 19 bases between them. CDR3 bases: TGTGCCAGCAGGGGATCGTTCCCGGCATTGGAGACCCAGTACTTC. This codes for CASRGSFPALETQYF.

CDR3 sequence: CASSPDPTSRLKVPSYEQYF. The CDR3 DNA follows: TGTGCCAGCAGCCCCGACCCGACATCCAGGTTGAAAGTCCCATCATACGAGCAGTACTTC. This chain links TRBV6-1 with TRBJ2-7; D unresolved. CDR3 size: 20 residues. V lost 6 bases, J lost 4 bases, and 34 bases lay in between. Germline V gene data show CDR1 as MNHNS and CDR2 as SASEGT.

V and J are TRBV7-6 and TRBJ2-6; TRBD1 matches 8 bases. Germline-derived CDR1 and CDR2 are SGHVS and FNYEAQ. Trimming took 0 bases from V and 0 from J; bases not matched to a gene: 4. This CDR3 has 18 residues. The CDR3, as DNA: TGTGCCAGCAGCTTAGCGCCAGGGGGCGCCTCTGGGGCCAACGTCCTGACTTTC. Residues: CASSLAPGGASGANVLTF.

The CDR3 region is CASSWAGTGYYEQYF. CDR3 sequence (DNA): TGTGCCAGCAGTTGGGCCGGGACAGGATACTACGAGCAGTACTTC. This chain links TRBV28 with TRBJ2-7; 8 nucleotides line up with TRBD1. V shed 4 bases, J shed 3 bases, and the junction held 8 bases outside the gene matches. The V gene's germline CDR1 is MDHEN and CDR2 SYDVKM. The CDR3 is made up of 15 amino acids.

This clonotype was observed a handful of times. CDR3 DNA sequence: TGTGCCAGCAGCTTAGACAGGGCCAATTCACCCCTCCACTTT. It encodes CASSLDRANSPLHF. The chain employs TRBV7-6 and TRBJ1-6; TRBD1 is a possible D gene (6 bases). Germline-derived CDR1 and CDR2 are SGHVS and FNYEAQ. The length of the CDR3 is 14 residues. The V gene lost 1 base and the J gene lost 7 bases, with 8 bases spanning the gap.

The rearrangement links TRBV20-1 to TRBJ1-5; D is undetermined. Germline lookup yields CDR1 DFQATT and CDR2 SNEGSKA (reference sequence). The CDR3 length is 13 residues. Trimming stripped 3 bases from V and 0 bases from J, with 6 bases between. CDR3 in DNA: TGCAGTGCTAGTGGGGATAGCAATCAGCCCCAGCATTTT. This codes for CSASGDSNQPQHF.

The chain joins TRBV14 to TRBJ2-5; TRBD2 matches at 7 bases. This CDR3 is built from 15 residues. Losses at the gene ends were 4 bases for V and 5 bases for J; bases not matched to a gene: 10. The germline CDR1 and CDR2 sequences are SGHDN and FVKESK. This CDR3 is CASSPSTSLMETQYF. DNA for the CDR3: TGTGCCAGCAGCCCTTCGACTAGCCTTATGGAGACCCAGTACTTC.

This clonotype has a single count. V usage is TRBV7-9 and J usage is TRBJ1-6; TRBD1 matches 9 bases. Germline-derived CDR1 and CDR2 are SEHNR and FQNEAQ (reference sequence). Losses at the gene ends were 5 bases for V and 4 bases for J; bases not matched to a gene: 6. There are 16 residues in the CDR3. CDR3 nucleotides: TGTGCCAGCAGCCCCCGGGACAGGGCATATAATTCACCCCTCCACTTT. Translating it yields CASSPRDRAYNSPLHF.

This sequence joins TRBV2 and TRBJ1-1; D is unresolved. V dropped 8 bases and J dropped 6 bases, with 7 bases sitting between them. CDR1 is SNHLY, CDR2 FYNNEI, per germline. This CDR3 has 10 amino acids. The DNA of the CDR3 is TGTGCCAGCTTGACCGCTGAAGCTTTCTTT. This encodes CASLTAEAFF.

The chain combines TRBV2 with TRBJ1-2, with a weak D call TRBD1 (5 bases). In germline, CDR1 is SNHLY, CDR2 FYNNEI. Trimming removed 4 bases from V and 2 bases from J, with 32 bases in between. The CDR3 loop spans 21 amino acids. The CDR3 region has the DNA TGTGCCAGCAGTGTTCGGACTGTTCCTAGGAAGGGTGGGAGGGGAAACTATGGCTACACCTTC. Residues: CASSVRTVPRKGGRGNYGYTF.